This TCR beta chain stems from a study of neurological immune-mediated disorders. Whole-study results and caveats: The expanded clones of different subjects shared no CDR3 amino acid sequences (suggesting private repertoires in all groups).

TCRdb reanalysed the 5' RACE reads using MiXCR and keeps one entry per CDR3 protein. Of approximately 32,000 distinct CDR3 sequences detected, over 12% appear once; the ten largest clones hold about 28%. In its sample, this clonotype was seen many times. Its specificity is not known. CDR1 and CDR2 from the germline V gene are SGHDN and FVKESK. J lost 7 bases, V lost 3 bases, and 8 bases had no gene match. This CDR3 comprises 16 residues. The sequenced sample consisted of PBMCs. The V gene is TRBV14, the J gene TRBJ2-1, with 11 bases fitting TRBD1. This TCR came from a man aged 65 to 79 in good health. CDR3 nucleotide sequence: TGTGCCAGCAGCCAGAGAGGACAGGGGGCTTGGAATGAGCAGTTCTTC. This codes for CASSQRGQGAWNEQFF.